The rows below give T cell receptor beta chains drawn from one sample of a study of cytomegalovirus exposure and HLA in healthy donors. Assay used: immunoSEQ multiplex PCR; TCRdb lists only in-frame clones, some missing. The sample holds about 160,000 clones; 70% to 90% are singletons and the top ten take around 5%. The sequencing input was PBMCs. The receptors originated from a woman aged 25 to 39 in good health and CMV-seronegative. CDR3s include the opening cysteine and the closing phenylalanine or tryptophan. A D gene is named only where the DNA matches it firmly. Some rows mark clone size as missing; the rest say once, few, many or name a class of expanded clone.

CDR3aa,CDR3nt,j_gene,abundance,d_gene,v_gene
CASSYGAVLWYEQYF,TGTGCCAGCAGTTACGGAGCGGTCCTATGGTACGAGCAGTACTTC,TRBJ2-7,.,.,TRBV6-5
CSVPGLAVPLHQFF,TGCAGCGTCCCGGGACTAGCGGTTCCCCTACACCAGTTCTTC,TRBJ2-1,.,TRBD2,TRBV29-1
CAWSQGENIQYF,TGTGCCTGGAGCCAGGGGGAAAACATTCAGTACTTC,TRBJ2-4,once,TRBD1,TRBV30
CASSLSGNSNQPQHF,TGTGCCAGCAGTTTATCCGGTAATAGCAATCAGCCCCAGCATTTT,TRBJ1-5,.,.,TRBV27
CASSPRSGSTDTQYF,TGTGCCAGCAGTCCCCGTAGCGGGAGCACAGATACGCAGTATTTT,TRBJ2-3,.,TRBD2,TRBV28
CASSKGTSVGTDTQYF,TGTGCCAGCAGTAAAGGGACTTCCGTCGGCACAGATACGCAGTATTTT,TRBJ2-3,once,.,TRBV25-1
CASSRTEAWAVLTF,TGTGCCAGTAGTAGAACAGAAGCCTGGGCCGTCCTGACTTTC,TRBJ2-6,.,.,TRBV19
CASSYGGFTEAFF,TGTGCCAGCAGTTATGGAGGATTCACTGAAGCTTTCTTT,TRBJ1-1,.,.,TRBV6-5
CASSLVAGRDLYTEAFF,TGCGCCAGCAGCTTGGTTGCAGGGAGGGACCTATACACTGAAGCTTTCTTT,TRBJ1-1,.,.,TRBV5-1
CASSQPGQSSYEQYF,TGCGCCAGCAGCCAGCCGGGACAGAGCTCCTACGAGCAGTACTTC,TRBJ2-7,.,TRBD1,TRBV4-1
CASSPGRSYNEQFF,TGTGCCAGCAGCCCGGGGAGATCCTACAATGAGCAGTTCTTC,TRBJ2-1,.,.,TRBV7-6
CASSLDRGGPTDTQYF,TGTGCCAGCAGCTTAGATCGCGGGGGGCCGACAGATACGCAGTATTTT,TRBJ2-3,.,TRBD2,TRBV7-8
CASKVDRVGHEQYF,TGTGCCAGCAAGGTTGACAGGGTGGGCCACGAGCAGTACTTC,TRBJ2-7,.,TRBD1,TRBV2
CASTAGGPYYNEQFF,TGCGCCAGCACCGCCGGGGGACCCTACTACAATGAGCAGTTCTTC,TRBJ2-1,.,.,TRBV5-1
CASSWSGDTQYF,TGTGCCAGCAGTTGGAGCGGAGATACGCAGTATTTT,TRBJ2-3,.,.,TRBV27
CASSMATGYEQYF,TGTGCCAGCAGTATGGCTACAGGCTACGAGCAGTACTTC,TRBJ2-7,.,.,TRBV27
CSVGTGTLGYEQYF,TGCAGCGTTGGAACAGGGACCCTAGGGTACGAGCAGTACTTC,TRBJ2-7,.,.,TRBV29-1
CASRAKQRRGYIGNQPQHF,TGTGCCAGTAGGGCAAAACAGCGAAGGGGCTATATTGGCAATCAGCCCCAGCATTTT,TRBJ1-5,.,.,TRBV19
CASSLITAGDYNEQFF,TGTGCCAGCAGCTTAATAACAGCGGGAGACTACAATGAGCAGTTCTTC,TRBJ2-1,.,TRBD2,TRBV7-2
CASSELSLGLPIYNEQFF,TGTGCCAGCAGCGAACTCTCGCTGGGCCTCCCGATTTACAATGAGCAGTTCTTC,TRBJ2-1,.,.,TRBV9
CASSPSRGRWTEAFF,TGTGCCAGCAGTCCATCCAGGGGAAGGTGGACTGAAGCTTTCTTT,TRBJ1-1,few,.,TRBV28
CASSLARTDYEQYF,TGTGCCAGCAGCTTGGCCCGGACAGACTACGAGCAGTACTTC,TRBJ2-7,.,.,TRBV5-6
CASSTGSGLSPLHF,TGTGCCAGCAGTACGGGGTCGGGGTTGTCACCCCTCCACTTT,TRBJ1-6,.,.,TRBV6-6
CASSFQNEQFF,TGTGCCAGCAGTTTTCAAAATGAGCAGTTCTTC,TRBJ2-1,.,.,TRBV27
CASSAYLQGDLYGYTF,TGTGCCAGCAGCGCGTATCTCCAGGGCGATCTCTATGGCTACACCTTC,TRBJ1-2,.,.,TRBV9
CASSLEARAGTEAFF,TGCGCCAGCAGCTTGGAGGCCAGGGCGGGCACTGAAGCTTTCTTT,TRBJ1-1,.,.,TRBV5-1
CSVALVGSGSLNTQYF,TGCAGCGTCGCCCTTGTGGGTAGCGGGAGTTTAAATACGCAGTATTTT,TRBJ2-3,.,TRBD2,TRBV29-1
CASSLGQSTNEKLFF,TGTGCCAGCAGCCTTGGACAGTCAACTAATGAAAAACTGTTTTTT,TRBJ1-4,.,.,TRBV7-9
CASSPTSGGKYNEQFF,TGTGCCAGCAGTCCGACGTCAGGGGGAAAATACAATGAGCAGTTCTTC,TRBJ2-1,.,TRBD1,TRBV28
CASSQEGTGGWNEKLFF,TGCGCCAGCAGCCAGGAGGGGACAGGGGGCTGGAATGAAAAACTGTTTTTT,TRBJ1-4,.,TRBD1,TRBV4-3
CASSPRAYEQYF,TGTGCCAGCAGCCCCAGGGCGTACGAGCAGTACTTC,TRBJ2-7,.,.,TRBV7-2
CSVGASTEAFF,TGCAGCGTAGGGGCGAGCACTGAAGCTTTCTTT,TRBJ1-1,.,.,TRBV29-1
CASNPRTRDYEQYF,TGTGCCAGTAACCCCCGGACCCGAGACTACGAGCAGTACTTC,TRBJ2-7,.,.,TRBV28
CASSLVSGGETQYF,TGTGCCAGCAGCTTGGTATCTGGGGGAGAGACCCAGTACTTC,TRBJ2-5,once,.,TRBV5-6
CASSISDRAGNTIYF,TGTGCCAGTAGTATCTCGGACAGGGCTGGAAACACCATATATTTT,TRBJ1-3,.,TRBD1,TRBV19
CAKSRGRWETQYF,TGTGCCAAATCGAGGGGTAGATGGGAGACCCAGTACTTC,TRBJ2-5,few,.,TRBV7-8
CASSVSGSGNTIYF,TGTGCCAGCAGCGTTTCAGGGTCCGGAAACACCATATATTTT,TRBJ1-3,many,.,TRBV9
CSARDRGGSFF,TGCAGTGCTAGAGACAGGGGCGGAAGCTTCTTC,TRBJ2-1,.,.,TRBV20-1
CASSLRDRNTGELFF,TGTGCCAGCAGCCTAAGGGACAGGAACACCGGGGAGCTGTTTTTT,TRBJ2-2,.,TRBD1,TRBV13
CASSILAGGFQSSYEQYF,TGTGCCAGCAGCATACTAGCGGGAGGGTTTCAGAGCTCCTACGAGCAGTACTTC,TRBJ2-7,.,TRBD2,TRBV28
CASRTSGRYEQYF,TGTGCCAGCAGGACTAGCGGACGGTACGAGCAGTACTTC,TRBJ2-7,.,TRBD2,TRBV6-5
CASNSRRTESYGYTF,TGTGCCAGTAATTCCCGAAGGACAGAATCTTATGGCTACACCTTC,TRBJ1-2,once,.,TRBV19
CASSKGRDQETQYF,TGCGCCAGCAGCAAGGGACGGGACCAAGAGACCCAGTACTTC,TRBJ2-5,.,.,TRBV5-1
CASSLDRLMNTEAFF,TGCGCCAGCAGCTTGGACAGGCTGATGAACACTGAAGCTTTCTTT,TRBJ1-1,.,.,TRBV5-1
CASSFAGGTDTQYF,TGTGCCAGCAGTTTCGCGGGGGGGACAGATACGCAGTATTTT,TRBJ2-3,.,TRBD2,TRBV27
CASSLSGGSEQFF,TGTGCCAGCAGCTTATCAGGCGGATCTGAGCAGTTCTTC,TRBJ2-1,.,.,TRBV7-9
CASSMTGAETQYF,TGTGCCAGCAGCATGACAGGGGCAGAGACCCAGTACTTC,TRBJ2-5,.,TRBD1,TRBV25-1
CATGTSGRSVDTQYF,TGTGCCACCGGGACTAGCGGGAGGTCGGTAGATACGCAGTATTTT,TRBJ2-3,.,TRBD2,TRBV6-6
CASSFDGQGAGSPLHF,TGTGCCAGCAGCTTTGATGGACAGGGGGCGGGGTCACCCCTCCACTTT,TRBJ1-6,.,TRBD1,TRBV5-4
CASSLGTENQPQHF,TGTGCCAGCAGCTTGGGGACAGAGAATCAGCCCCAGCATTTT,TRBJ1-5,.,.,TRBV5-4
CASSRYTDTQYF,TGTGCCAGCAGCAGGTACACAGATACGCAGTATTTT,TRBJ2-3,.,.,TRBV25-1
CAGQLAGGTNEQFF,TGTGCCGGCCAACTAGCGGGGGGAACCAATGAGCAGTTCTTC,TRBJ2-1,.,TRBD2,TRBV2
CASSAGNSYEQYF,TGTGCCAGCAGTGCGGGTAATTCCTACGAGCAGTACTTC,TRBJ2-7,once,.,TRBV2
CASSYGGTRSNQPQHF,TGTGCCAGCAGTTACGGGGGGACCCGTAGCAATCAGCCCCAGCATTTT,TRBJ1-5,.,.,TRBV6-5
CASSQGLVQSSYNEQFF,TGCGCCAGCAGCCAGGGACTAGTCCAGAGCTCCTACAATGAGCAGTTCTTC,TRBJ2-1,.,TRBD2,TRBV5-1